The 15 T cell receptor beta chains listed next were all sequenced from one sample in a study of PD-1 blockade in classical Hodgkin lymphoma. The method was immunoSEQ multiplex PCR; TCRdb's version includes in-frame clones alone and lacks a portion of them. The data show more than 1,500 clones, roughly 76% seen once. After autologous stem cell transplantation all patients relapsed, and prior brentuximab vedotin exposure differed between cohorts. The material was peripheral blood mononuclear cells (PBMCs), obtained at baseline. Receptors originate from a human donor with classical Hodgkin lymphoma.

This clone came up a few times. This chain links TRBV5-5 with TRBJ2-3; the D is unclear. This CDR3 is built from 11 residues. Germline V gene lookup returns CDR1 SGHKS and CDR2 YYEKEE (reference sequence). Deletions cut 6 bases from V and 6 bases from J, with 8 bases between. For the CDR3, the DNA is TGTGCCAGCACGCAACAGGATACGCAGTATTTT. Translating it yields CASTQQDTQYF.

V is TRBV5-5 and J is TRBJ1-1; D gene unclear. Trimming pared 1 base from V and 4 bases from J, leaving 14 bases between. CDR1 is SGHKS, CDR2 YYEKEE, per germline (reference sequence). The CDR3 covers 15 residues. DNA of the CDR3: TGTGCCAGCAGCTTGAATTTAGGCCAAGTCACTGAAGCTTTCTTT. This codes for CASSLNLGQVTEAFF.

The V call is TRBV10-1, the J call TRBJ1-6; D is uncertain. V gave up 2 bases and J gave up 1 base, with 6 bases separating them. This CDR3 contains 15 residues. Germline V CDR1 and CDR2: WNHNN, SYGVQD (reference sequence). CDR3 residues: CASSELGSYNSPLHF. CDR3 bases: TGCGCCAGCAGTGAGCTGGGTTCCTATAATTCACCCCTCCACTTT.

This sequence joins TRBV14 and TRBJ2-7, with 11 bases that match TRBD1. The CDR3 covers 15 residues. Trimming at V came to 4 bases and at J to 5 bases, leaving 7 bases not matched to a gene. Germline assignment: CDR1 SGHDN and CDR2 FVKESK. DNA for the CDR3: TGTGCCAGCAGCCGAAGGACAGGGGGCCGCGACGAGCAGTACTTC. Translating it yields CASSRRTGGRDEQYF.

This sequence joins TRBV19 and TRBJ2-7; no reliable D call. Germline values: CDR1 LNHDA, CDR2 SQIVND (reference sequence). The germline V and J ends were trimmed by 3 bases and 2 bases, with 8 bases remaining between them. The CDR3 loop spans 13 amino acids. CDR3 amino acids: CASSIAPTYEQYF. CDR3 in DNA: TGTGCCAGTAGTATTGCCCCTACCTACGAGCAGTACTTC.

The V and J genes are TRBV5-1 and TRBJ1-4, with a weak D call TRBD1 (6 bases). The CDR3 runs to 17 residues. From germline, CDR1 is SGHRS and CDR2 YFSETQ. V lost 7 bases to trimming and J lost 0 bases, with 19 bases between them. CDR3 protein: CASHPSQGSATNEKLFF. The CDR3 nucleotides read TGCGCCAGCCACCCTTCTCAGGGGAGCGCAACTAATGAAAAACTGTTTTTT. Combining the CDR3 with reference TRBV5-1 and TRBJ1-4 gives the whole variable domain KAGVTQTPRYLIKTRGQQVTLSCSPISGHRSVSWYQQTPGQGLQFLFEYFSETQRNKGNFPGRFSGRQFSNSRSEMNVSTLELGDSALYLCASHPSQGSATNEKLFFGSGTQLSVL.

This clone has just one count. J is TRBJ2-7 and V is TRBV6-6; D is tentatively TRBD1 or TRBD2 (5 bases each). Germline values: CDR1 MNHNY, CDR2 SVGAGI (reference sequence). This CDR3 comprises 13 residues. V was clipped by 7 bases and J by 6 bases, with 16 bases between them. DNA of the CDR3: TGTGCCAGCACCCTCCCGAGGGACGGCGAGCAGTACTTC. The encoded protein is CASTLPRDGEQYF.

This clone has a handful of counts. The rearrangement links TRBV4-3 to TRBJ2-7; 12 nucleotides agree with TRBD2. Germline V gene sequence: CDR1 LGHNA, CDR2 YSLEER. The V segment lost 0 bases and the J segment 2 bases; nucleotides outside the gene matches: 8. The CDR3 has 18 residues. The CDR3 region has the DNA TGCGCCAGCAGCCAAGACCGAAATCTAGCGGGGGGGACCTACGAGCAGTACTTC. Protein: CASSQDRNLAGGTYEQYF.

This clone is a singleton in its sample. This sequence joins TRBV11-3 and TRBJ2-6; no clear D. The V end lost 1 base, the J end lost 4 bases, and 11 bases lay between the germline ends. CDR1 and CDR2 from the germline V gene are SGHNT and YENEEA. There are 16 residues in the CDR3. CDR3 nucleotides: TGTGCCAGCAGCTTAGCTAGGGTTAACGGGGCCAACGTCCTGACTTTC. Residues: CASSLARVNGANVLTF.

V usage is TRBV7-6 and J usage is TRBJ1-5, with 7 positions matching TRBD1. Germline CDR1 reads SGHVS; CDR2 reads FNYEAQ. V shed 0 bases, J shed 1 base, and the junction held 3 bases outside the gene matches. CDR3 length: 16 amino acids. This CDR3 reads CASSLAGGISNQPQHF. The CDR3 DNA reads TGTGCCAGCAGCTTAGCAGGGGGCATAAGCAATCAGCCCCAGCATTTT.

The CDR3 is CASSLEKWAALHQETQYF. CDR3 bases: TGTGCCAGCAGCTTAGAGAAGTGGGCGGCCCTGCACCAAGAGACCCAGTACTTC. The chain recombines TRBV11-3 with TRBJ2-5; D not certain. Trimming took 0 bases from V and 0 from J, leaving 17 bases between them. CDR1 and CDR2 (germline): SGHNT, YENEEA. The CDR3 covers 18 residues.

This clone showed up just a few times. The genes are TRBV11-3 and TRBJ2-1; 15 bases align to TRBD2. Germline CDR1 is SGHNT and CDR2 is YENEEA. The CDR3 covers 19 residues. The J segment lost 6 bases and the V segment lost 5 bases, leaving 14 bases of the junction unmatched. As DNA, the CDR3 is TGTGCCAGCAGCCCCCCTGGACTAGCGGGGGGGCCACGCGTCAATGAGCAGTTCTTC. Its translation is CASSPPGLAGGPRVNEQFF.

CDR3: CASSRLAGDYGYTF. The CDR3 DNA reads as TGTGCCAGCAGCCGACTAGCAGGGGACTATGGCTACACCTTC. The chain joins TRBV6-5 to TRBJ1-2, with D perhaps TRBD1 (6 bases). CDR3 length equals 14 residues. Trimming left V 6 bases short and J 3 bases short, with 14 bases between. CDR1 and CDR2 from the germline V gene are MNHEY and SVGAGI.

In this sample, this clone turned up once. This chain uses TRBV5-8 with TRBJ2-2; D gene uncertain. Trimming shortened V by 5 bases and J by 1 base, and 9 bases separated the two germline ends. This CDR3 comprises 14 residues. CDR1 is SGHTS, CDR2 YDEGEE, per germline. The CDR3 bases are TGTGCCAGCAGACGGAAACGGAACACCGGGGAGCTGTTTTTT. Encoded protein: CASRRKRNTGELFF. The whole variable domain, filled in from reference TRBV5-8 and TRBJ2-2, reads EAGVTQSPTHLIKTRGQQATLRCSPISGHTSVYWYQQALGLGLQFLLWYDEGEERNRGNFPPRFSGRQFPNYSSELNVNALELEDSALYLCASRRKRNTGELFFGEGSRLTVL.

Relative to its sample, this clone is large. The rearrangement links TRBV10-3 to TRBJ2-3; TRBD2 matches 12 bases. V shed 0 bases, J shed 5 bases, and the junction held 9 bases outside the gene matches. CDR3 length equals 18 residues. The germline gives CDR1 ENHRY, CDR2 SYGVKD. This chain's CDR3 is CAISESRASGGAKDTQYF. The CDR3 coding sequence is TGTGCCATCAGTGAGTCACGGGCTAGCGGGGGGGCTAAAGATACGCAGTATTTT.